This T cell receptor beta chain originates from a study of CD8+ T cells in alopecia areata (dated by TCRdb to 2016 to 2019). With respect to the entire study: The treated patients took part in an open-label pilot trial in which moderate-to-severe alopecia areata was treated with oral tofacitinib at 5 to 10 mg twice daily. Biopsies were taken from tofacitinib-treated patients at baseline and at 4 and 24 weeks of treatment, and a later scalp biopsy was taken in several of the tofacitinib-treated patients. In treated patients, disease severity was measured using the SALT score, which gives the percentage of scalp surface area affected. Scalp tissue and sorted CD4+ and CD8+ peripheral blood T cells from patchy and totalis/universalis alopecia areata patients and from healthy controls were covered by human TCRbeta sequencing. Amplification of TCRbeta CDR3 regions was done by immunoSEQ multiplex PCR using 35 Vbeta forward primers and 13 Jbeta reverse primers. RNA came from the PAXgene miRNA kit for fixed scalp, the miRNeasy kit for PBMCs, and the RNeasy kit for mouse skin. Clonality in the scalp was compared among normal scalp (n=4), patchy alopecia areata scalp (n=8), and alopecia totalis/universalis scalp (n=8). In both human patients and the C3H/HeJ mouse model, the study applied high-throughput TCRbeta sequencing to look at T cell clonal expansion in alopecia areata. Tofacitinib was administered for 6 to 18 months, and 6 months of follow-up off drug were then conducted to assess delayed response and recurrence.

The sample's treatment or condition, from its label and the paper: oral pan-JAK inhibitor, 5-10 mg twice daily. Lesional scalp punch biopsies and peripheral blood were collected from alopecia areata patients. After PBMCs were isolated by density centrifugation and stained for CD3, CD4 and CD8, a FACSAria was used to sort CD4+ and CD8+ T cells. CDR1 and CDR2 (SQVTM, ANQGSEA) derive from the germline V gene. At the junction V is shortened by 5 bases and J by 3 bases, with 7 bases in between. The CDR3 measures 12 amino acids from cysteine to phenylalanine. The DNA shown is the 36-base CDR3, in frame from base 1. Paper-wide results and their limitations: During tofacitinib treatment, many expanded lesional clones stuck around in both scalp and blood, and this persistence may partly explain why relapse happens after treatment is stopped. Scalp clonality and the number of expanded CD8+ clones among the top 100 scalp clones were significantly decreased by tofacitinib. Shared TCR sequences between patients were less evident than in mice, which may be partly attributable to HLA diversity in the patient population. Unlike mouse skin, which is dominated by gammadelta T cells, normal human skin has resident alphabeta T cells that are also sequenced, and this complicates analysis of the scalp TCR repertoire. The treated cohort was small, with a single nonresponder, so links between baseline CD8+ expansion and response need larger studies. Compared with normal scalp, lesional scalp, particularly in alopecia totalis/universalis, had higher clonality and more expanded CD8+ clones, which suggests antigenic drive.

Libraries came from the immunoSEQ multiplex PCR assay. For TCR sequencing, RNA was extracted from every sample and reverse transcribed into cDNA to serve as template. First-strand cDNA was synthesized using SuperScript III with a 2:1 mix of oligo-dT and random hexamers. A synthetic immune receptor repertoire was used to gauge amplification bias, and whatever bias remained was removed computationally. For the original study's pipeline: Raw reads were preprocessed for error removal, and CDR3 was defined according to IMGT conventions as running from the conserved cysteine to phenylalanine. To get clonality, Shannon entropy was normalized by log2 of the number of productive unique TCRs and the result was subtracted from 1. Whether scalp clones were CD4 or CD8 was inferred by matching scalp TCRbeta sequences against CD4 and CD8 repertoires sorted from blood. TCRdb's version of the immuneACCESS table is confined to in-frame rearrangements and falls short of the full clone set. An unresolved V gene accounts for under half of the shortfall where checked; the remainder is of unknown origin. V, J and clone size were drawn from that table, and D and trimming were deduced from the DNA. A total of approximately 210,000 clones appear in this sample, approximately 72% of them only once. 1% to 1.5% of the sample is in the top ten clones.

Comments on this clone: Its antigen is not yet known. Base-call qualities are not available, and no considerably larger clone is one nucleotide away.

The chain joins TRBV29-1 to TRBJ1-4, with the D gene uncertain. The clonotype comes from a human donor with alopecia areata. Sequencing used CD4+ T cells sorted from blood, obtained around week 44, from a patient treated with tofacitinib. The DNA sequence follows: TGCAGCGTTATGGGCCCTAATGAAAAACTGTTTTTT. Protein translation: CSVMGPNEKLFF.